Following are 13 T cell receptor beta chains from one sample sequenced in a study of tumor and adjacent non-tumor tissue in lung cancer. Three rounds of nested PCR, following a modified ARM-PCR protocol, produced the TCRbeta library. TCRdb re-analysed the multiplex PCR reads in MiXCR, keeping a single row per CDR3 protein. The sample has some 100,000 distinct CDR3 sequences, 75% to 90% seen once. The template was RNA from unsorted bulk tissue. Distant lung tissue was collected more than 3 cm away from the tumor edge. Input material: distant non-tumor lung tissue. These receptors were obtained from a man aged 55-75 years with small cell lung cancer.

Remarks on this clonotype: Since no conserved phenylalanine or tryptophan closes the CDR3, a read error is the likely cause. The chain is built from TRBV6-6 and TRBJ2-7, with D perhaps TRBD1 (6 bases). Between the trimmed V and J ends, which lost 7 bases and 8 bases, there was a span of 15 bases. The CDR3 is made up of 12 amino acids. Germline CDR1 reads MNHNY; CDR2 reads SVGAGI (reference sequence). CDR3 bases: TGTGCCAGCACTCCGGGACATGACAAGCAGTACTCC. Translating it yields CASTPGHDKQYS.

This clonotype has more than one count but fewer than ten. The V call is TRBV5-1, the J call TRBJ2-3; TRBD1 is a possible D gene (6 bases). The CDR3 totals 14 residues. CDR1 is SGHRS and CDR2 is YFSETQ in the germline V gene. Trimming took off 0 bases at V and 5 bases at J, with 10 bases between the two ends. CDR3 sequence (DNA): TGCGCCAGCAGCTTGGGGGGGCACGAAGATACGCAGTATTTT. This sequence encodes CASSLGGHEDTQYF.

This clonotype appeared once. The chain's CDR3 is CSVEKGSLRETQYF. CDR3 in DNA: TGCAGCGTTGAGAAGGGAAGTCTTCGGGAGACCCAGTACTTC. The gene calls are TRBV29-1 and TRBJ2-5, with unresolved D. V lost 3 bases, J lost 5 bases, and 16 bases lay in between. CDR1 and CDR2 from the germline V gene are SQVTM and ANQGSEA. This CDR3 has 14 residues.

This sequence joins TRBV12-3 or TRBV12-4 and TRBJ2-3; possible D gene TRBD1, 6 bases. The ends were cut back, 3 bases at V and 14 bases at J, with 15 bases in the middle. The CDR3 length is 12 residues. CDR3 amino acids: CASSFARGPWYF. CDR3 DNA sequence: TGTGCCAGCAGTTTTGCCAGGGGTCCCTGGTATTTT.

On this clonotype: The junction shows a germline mismatch at one end, possibly a read error. The genes are TRBV29-1 and TRBJ2-5; D remains ambiguous. Germline V gene data show CDR1 as SQVTM and CDR2 as ANQGSEA. This CDR3 spans 11 amino acids. The DNA of the CDR3 is TGCAGTGTTGCACCGCAAGAGACCCAGTACTTC. Its protein product is CSVAPQETQYF.

As to this clonotype: One junction end disagrees with the germline gene, perhaps due to a read error. This chain uses TRBV6-2 or TRBV6-3 with TRBJ2-3; D tentatively fits TRBD1 or TRBD2 (5 bases each). The CDR3 loop spans 17 amino acids. Germline V lookup: CDR1 MNHEY, CDR2 SVGEGT. The CDR3 DNA reads as TGTGCCAGCAGTTACTCGACCCGGGACCGAAGCACAGATGCGCAATATTTT. The encoded protein is CASSYSTRDRSTDAQYF.

A remark on this clonotype: One end of the junction varies from germline; a read error may be responsible. This chain joins TRBV9 and TRBJ2-3, with 8 bases matching TRBD2. This CDR3 comprises 14 residues. Germline V gene lookup returns CDR1 SGDLS and CDR2 YYNGEE. The CDR3 protein is CASDRGTRVDMQYF. The DNA for the CDR3 is TGTGCCAGCGACCGAGGGACTAGAGTAGATATGCAGTATTTT.

In its sample, this clonotype was seen once. An end of the junction differs from the germline gene, which may be a read error. The chain employs TRBV4-2 and TRBJ1-4; unclear D gene. The CDR3 is 15 amino acids. Per germline, CDR1 LGHNA and CDR2 YNFKEQ. The CDR3 region is CVSRQSGMANEKLFF. For the CDR3, the DNA is TGTGTCAGCAGACAATCCGGGATGGCTAATGAAAAACTGTTTTTT.

About this clonotype itself: Compared with germline, one end of the junction differs, possibly owing to a read error. The chain links TRBV11-2 to TRBJ1-1, with unresolved D. Germline V lookup: CDR1 SGHAT, CDR2 FQNNGV. The CDR3 contains 13 residues. CDR3 DNA: TGTCCCAGCAGCCCTCGAAGTAAGCCTGAAGCTTTCTTT. Protein product: CPSSPRSKPEAFF.

The chain carries TRBV10-3 and TRBJ2-1; unclear D gene. The germline V and J ends were trimmed by 4 bases and 12 bases, with 13 bases remaining between them. The germline gives CDR1 ENHRY, CDR2 SYGVKD. CDR3 length equals 12 residues. CDR3 bases: TGTGCCATCAGTGGAGAAGCAGATGGGCAGTTCTTC. Protein product: CAISGEADGQFF.

With regard to this clonotype: This may arise from a read error, as a much more abundant clone is one base away. The J gene is TRBJ2-1, the V gene TRBV20-1; weak D call: TRBD2 (6 bases). Germline CDR1 is DFQATT and CDR2 is SNEGSKA (reference sequence). Trimming cost V 5 bases and J 7 bases, with 21 bases left between them. The CDR3 extends over 15 amino acids. CDR3 nucleotide sequence: TGCAGTGCTGGGTCGGGGGAGAGGGACGGGAATGAGCAGTTCTTC. Its protein product is CSAGSGERDGNEQFF.

This clonotype was observed a single time. One junction end disagrees with the germline gene, perhaps due to a read error. CDR3 sequence (DNA): TGTGCCAGCAGCCCGGGGCAGGACCACTCTGGAGCCAACGCCCTGACTTTC. Its translation: CASSPGQDHSGANALTF. This chain connects TRBV4-2 to TRBJ2-6; possibly TRBD1 or TRBD2 for D (5 bases each). The CDR3 runs to 17 residues. CDR1 LGHNA and CDR2 YNFKEQ come from the germline V gene.

This clonotype was observed many times. The chain has TRBV6-5 and TRBJ2-2, with D possibly TRBD1 on 6 matching bases. The CDR3 has 15 residues. Germline loops: CDR1 MNHEY, CDR2 SVGAGI. V was cut by 3 bases and J by 7 bases, with 15 bases left in between. CDR3 loop: CASSYGRGRVGELFF. CDR3 coding DNA: TGTGCCAGCAGTTATGGCAGGGGACGTGTCGGGGAGCTGTTTTTT.